This is a list of T cell receptor beta chains from one sample in a study of blood T cell repertoires in COVID-19. Here immunoSEQ multiplex PCR was the method, and the copy in TCRdb shows in-frame clones only, minus some. The repertoire holds 310,000 or so clones, with around 90% as singletons. The sequenced material came from PBMCs or T cells enriched from blood (not recorded which). The receptors shown here come from a woman aged 18-29 years with acute COVID-19. Both conserved end residues are part of each CDR3. The D gene is left open where the match is weak. Not all rows give a size; the values are once, few, many and, for expanded clones, a class.

TRBJ2-7 TRBV19 - - 14 CASSIQIYSYEQYF TGTGCCAGTAGTATCCAAATCTACTCCTACGAGCAGTACTTC
TRBJ1-1 TRBV7-8 - - 14 CASSGARGRGLAFF TGTGCCAGCAGCGGAGCCCGCGGACGGGGATTAGCTTTCTTT
TRBJ1-4 TRBV5-1 TRBD1 once 17 CASSLQHGTGGNEKLFF TGCGCCAGCAGCCTACAACATGGGACAGGGGGAAATGAAAAACTGTTTTTT
TRBJ2-2 TRBV11-2 - - 16 CASSGPGAGNTGELFF TGTGCCAGCAGCGGCCCAGGGGCGGGCAACACCGGGGAGCTGTTTTTT
TRBJ2-3 TRBV4-1 TRBD1 - 15 CASSQDTGTEVTQYF TGCGCCAGCAGCCAAGATACAGGGACAGAAGTTACGCAGTATTTT
TRBJ2-1 TRBV6-1 TRBD1 - 16 CASSEFVTGVYNEQFF TGTGCCAGCAGTGAATTTGTGACAGGGGTCTACAATGAGCAGTTCTTC
TRBJ1-4 TRBV4-2 - - 15 CASSQVGRGGEKLFF TGTGCCAGCAGCCAAGTGGGCAGGGGTGGAGAAAAACTGTTTTTT
TRBJ1-6 TRBV27 - - 16 CASSKLGSSYNSPLHF TGTGCCAGCAGTAAGCTGGGGAGCTCCTATAATTCACCCCTCCACTTT
TRBJ2-7 TRBV11-2 TRBD2 - 16 CASSLGLGTSLYEQYF TGTGCCAGCAGCTTAGGACTCGGGACTAGCCTCTACGAGCAGTACTTC
TRBJ2-2 TRBV10-1 TRBD1 few 14 CASRKQGDTGELFF TGCGCCAGCAGGAAACAGGGGGACACCGGGGAGCTGTTTTTT
TRBJ2-2 TRBV29-1 - - 14 CSGADRTNTGELFF TGCAGCGGCGCCGACAGGACGAACACCGGGGAGCTGTTTTTT
TRBJ1-6 TRBV5-6 - - 16 CASSSAGTGGESPLHF TGTGCCAGCAGTTCTGCCGGGACTGGGGGTGAGTCACCCCTCCACTTT
TRBJ2-7 TRBV12-3/TRBV12-4 - - 13 CASSLSRVAEQYF TGTGCCAGCAGTTTATCAAGAGTCGCCGAGCAGTACTTC
TRBJ2-7 TRBV4-1 TRBD1 - 15 CASSPRDRKSYEQYF TGCGCCAGCAGCCCCCGGGACAGGAAATCCTACGAGCAGTACTTC
TRBJ2-1 TRBV7-6 TRBD2 - 17 CASSLLGGLADHNEQFF TGTGCCAGCAGCTTACTGGGCGGACTAGCGGATCACAATGAGCAGTTCTTC
TRBJ2-7 TRBV7-2 TRBD1 - 16 CASSLATGGLSYEQYF TGTGCCAGCAGCTTAGCAACAGGGGGCCTCTCCTACGAGCAGTACTTC
TRBJ2-5 TRBV4-2 TRBD2 - 14 CASSRNSGEETQYF TGTGCCAGCAGCCGAAATAGCGGGGAAGAGACCCAGTACTTC
TRBJ2-5 TRBV7-9 - - 17 CASSLGEAGGLRETQYF TGTGCCAGCAGCTTAGGGGAGGCAGGGGGGCTGAGGGAGACCCAGTACTTC
TRBJ1-2 TRBV6-5 TRBD1 - 13 CASTRDSNYGYTF TGTGCCAGCACCCGGGACAGTAACTATGGCTACACCTTC
TRBJ1-2 TRBV7-2 - - 13 CASSPQANYGYTF TGTGCCAGCAGCCCGCAGGCTAACTATGGCTACACCTTC
TRBJ1-3 TRBV7-8 - - 16 CASSFPGIGSGNTIYF TGTGCCAGCAGCTTTCCGGGAATTGGCTCTGGAAACACCATATATTTT
TRBJ2-3 TRBV4-3 TRBD1 - 18 CASSQSFRTGVSTDTQYF TGCGCCAGCAGCCAAAGCTTCCGGACAGGGGTGTCGACAGATACGCAGTATTTT
TRBJ2-1 TRBV2 TRBD2 - 15 CASSSGLAVYNEQFF TGTGCCAGCAGTTCTGGACTAGCGGTCTACAATGAGCAGTTCTTC
TRBJ2-7 TRBV4-1 - - 13 CASSQGWGDEQYF TGCGCCAGCAGCCAAGGGTGGGGGGACGAGCAGTACTTC
TRBJ2-7 TRBV20-1 TRBD1 - 15 CSASPIRDRGYEQYF TGCAGTGCTAGTCCAATCCGGGACAGGGGCTACGAGCAGTACTTC
TRBJ2-1 TRBV5-1 TRBD2 - 16 CASSLGTSATYNEQFF TGCGCCAGCAGCTTGGGGACTAGCGCAACCTACAATGAGCAGTTCTTC